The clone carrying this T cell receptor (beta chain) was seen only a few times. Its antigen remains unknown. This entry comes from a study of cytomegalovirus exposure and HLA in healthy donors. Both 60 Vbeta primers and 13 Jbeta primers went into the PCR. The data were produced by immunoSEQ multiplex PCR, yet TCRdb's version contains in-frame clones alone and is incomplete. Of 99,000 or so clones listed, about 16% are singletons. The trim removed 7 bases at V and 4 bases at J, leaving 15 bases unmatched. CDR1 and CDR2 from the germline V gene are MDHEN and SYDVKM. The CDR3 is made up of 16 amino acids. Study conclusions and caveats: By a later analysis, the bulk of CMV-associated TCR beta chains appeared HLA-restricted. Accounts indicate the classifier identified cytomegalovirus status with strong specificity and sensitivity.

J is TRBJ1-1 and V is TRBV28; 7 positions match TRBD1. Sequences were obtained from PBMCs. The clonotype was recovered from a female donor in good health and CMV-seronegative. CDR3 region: CASTGQGVRLGTEAFF. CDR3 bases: TGTGCCAGCACGGGCCAGGGGGTACGGTTGGGCACTGAAGCTTTCTTT.